This T cell receptor beta chain is drawn from a study of human T cells and chemical hapten exposure. Trimming removed 5 bases from V and 2 bases from J; junction bases left unmatched: 6. This CDR3 comprises 16 residues. Germline loops: CDR1 MRHNA, CDR2 SNTAGT. TCRdb called the RACE reads again in MiXCR, with one record for every CDR3 protein. The sample shows tens of thousands of distinct CDR3 sequences, under 15% of them seen only once. Time point here: patch test 3, about 24 weeks after DPC sensitization. The treatment here: therapeutic diphenylcyclopropenone sensitization with weekly scalp DPC. The chain carries TRBV6-4 and TRBJ2-3; 11 bases are a match to TRBD2. This sequence was found in a woman aged 45 to 65 with alopecia areata. Some clones in this sample may be carry-over from other donors' samples. The sequenced sample was whole blood, obtained in connection with sensitization to the hapten diphenylcyclopropenone (DPC). The CDR3 is CASSPLAGGNTDTQYF. Written as DNA, the CDR3 is TGTGCCAGCAGTCCTCTAGCGGGAGGCAACACAGATACGCAGTATTTT.